This TCR beta chain was observed in a study of metastatic and nonmetastatic thyroid tumors (dated by TCRdb to 2018 to 2020). Context from the whole study: Repertoires were compared across peripheral blood and tumor or nodule tissue samples from malignant and benign thyroid patients.

Only a few counts were recorded for this clone. Its cognate antigen has yet to be identified. No qualities accompany the bases; no much larger clone lies one base away. Overall study outcomes, separate from this receptor: In both blood and tumor samples, TCR beta diversity was reported to be significantly higher in malignant tumors than in benign nodules.

CDR1 and CDR2 (GTSNPN, SVGIG) derive from the germline V gene (reference sequence). At the junction V is shortened by 0 bases and J by 2 bases, with 7 bases in between. The CDR3, cysteine through phenylalanine, is 13 amino acids long. CDR3 DNA only is kept here, 39 bases in frame from base 1. Receptor libraries were prepared by PCR. The sequencer listed for this sample is Illumina HiSeq 4000. High-throughput sequencing was used to profile the CDR3 region of the TCR beta-chain in every patient. Turning to the authors' computational methods: CDR3 differences across clinicopathological groups were used to build a classifier for discriminating distant-metastatic papillary thyroid cancer patients. The Shannon index was used to measure repertoire diversity, and the Morisita-Horn index was used to measure how similar tumor and blood repertoires were. TCRdb trimmed the raw reads at Q25, called clones with MiXCR and kept productive beta chains. These V and J calls rely on TCRdb rather than the paper's analysis. In all, the sample holds 23,000 or so clones, and over 25% of those were seen once. 15% to 25% of the sample lies in the top ten.

None of the patients had been given any treatment before thyroid surgery. Using T-cell receptor beta sequencing, the researchers looked back retrospectively at clinical samples from patients, gathered between about 2012 and 2019. Sequences were obtained from blood. The receptor comes from a female donor with papillary thyroid cancer or a benign thyroid nodule (not recorded which). Some clones in this sample may be carry-over from other donors' samples. Recombination connected TRBV30 to TRBJ1-1, with no confident D gene call. The CDR3 region: CAWSVLSNTEAFF. The base sequence is TGTGCCTGGAGTGTATTGTCTAACACTGAAGCTTTCTTT.